The clone carrying this T cell receptor beta chain turned up a few times. The sample originates from a study of OX40 agonist ivuxolimab in advanced cancers. Here immunoSEQ multiplex PCR was the method, and the copy in TCRdb shows in-frame clones only, minus some. The profile covers 80,000 to 100,000 clones, with more than 85% appearing a single time and around 0.82% taken by the ten largest. Germline CDR1 is MDHEN and CDR2 is SYDVKM. The CDR3 spans 13 residues. Trimming cost V 3 bases and J 4 bases, with 9 bases left between them. Source: CD4+ or CD8+ T cells sorted from blood, taken in a trial of the OX40 agonist ivuxolimab. The rearrangement links TRBV28 to TRBJ1-2; the D is unclear. The TCR comes from an adult with an advanced solid tumor such as melanoma, head and neck, liver or kidney cancer. The CDR3 nucleotides read TGTGCCAGCAGTTTCCCAGGATTCTATGGCTACACCTTC. Encoded protein: CASSFPGFYGYTF.